One and the same sample provided the 25 T cell receptor beta chains below, sequenced in a study of OX40 agonist ivuxolimab in advanced cancers. Receptor libraries were prepared by the immunoSEQ multiplex PCR assay. TCRdb re-hosts the immuneACCESS table, in-frame sequences only. Its copies lack some clones; in the studies checked, an unresolved V gene accounts for under half of them, and the cause for the rest is not known. This sample is represented by over 40,000 clones; around 89% of them were singletons. The ten largest account for over 20% of the sample. The sequenced sample was CD4+ or CD8+ T cells sorted from blood, obtained in a trial of the OX40 agonist ivuxolimab. These receptors originate from an adult with an advanced solid tumor such as melanoma, head and neck, liver or kidney cancer.

The chain employs TRBV7-9 and TRBJ2-2; D may be TRBD1 (6 bases). CDR1 and CDR2 from the germline V gene are SEHNR and FQNEAQ (reference sequence). Trimming removed 1 base at V and 7 bases at J, with 10 bases between. The CDR3 loop spans 14 amino acids. The CDR3 DNA reads as TGTGCCAGCAGCTTAGTTAGGACAGACGGGGAGCTGTTTTTT. It codes for CASSLVRTDGELFF.

The genes are TRBV19 and TRBJ2-7; 10 bases align to TRBD1. The germline gives CDR1 LNHDA, CDR2 SQIVND (reference sequence). CDR3 size: 14 residues. V lost 7 bases and J lost 1; bases outside the gene matches: 4. The CDR3 is CASTPDRGSYEQYF. The CDR3 DNA reads as TGTGCCAGTACCCCGGACAGGGGGTCCTACGAGCAGTACTTC.

This chain uses TRBV5-6 with TRBJ2-7; no clear D. This CDR3 is 12 amino acids long. CDR1 and CDR2 from the germline V gene are SGHDT and YYEEEE. Trimming cost V 5 bases and J 5 bases, with 11 bases left between them. The CDR3 region has the DNA TGTGCCAGCAGGGCAGGTAGCCACGAGCAGTACTTC. This sequence encodes CASRAGSHEQYF.

V gene TRBV6-5 combines with J gene TRBJ1-5; 7 positions agree with TRBD1. Germline V gene data show CDR1 as MNHEY and CDR2 as SVGAGI. The CDR3 is made up of 13 amino acids. V lost 6 bases, J lost 5 bases, and 4 bases stayed unmatched. CDR3 residues: CASRRDRYQPQHF. CDR3 DNA: TGTGCCAGCAGACGGGACAGATATCAGCCCCAGCATTTT.

The V and J genes are TRBV7-9 and TRBJ2-7; no reliable D call. CDR3 length: 15 amino acids. Germline CDR1 is SEHNR and CDR2 is FQNEAQ (reference sequence). V was shortened by 5 bases and J by 0 bases, with 14 bases between the two germline ends. Here the CDR3 DNA reads TGTGCCAGCAGCCCCCCATCGAGGAGCTCCTACGAGCAGTACTTC. It specifies CASSPPSRSSYEQYF.

CDR3 DNA sequence: TGCGCCAGCAGCTTGGAGTTCGGGGCCACCTACAATGAGCAGTTCTTC. Protein product: CASSLEFGATYNEQFF. The chain combines TRBV5-1 with TRBJ2-1; D tentatively fits TRBD1 or TRBD2 (5 bases each). CDR1 and CDR2 from the germline V gene are SGHRS and YFSETQ. CDR3 length equals 16 residues. Trimming stripped 0 bases from V and 2 bases from J, with 12 bases between.

CDR3 sequence reads: CAWADGAVEEQYF. The CDR3 DNA is TGTGCCTGGGCGGATGGCGCGGTGGAGGAGCAGTACTTC. V gene TRBV30 combines with J gene TRBJ2-7; D call uncertain. Germline CDR1 GTSNPN, CDR2 SVGIG (reference sequence). The CDR3 is made up of 13 amino acids. Trimming removed 5 bases from V and 7 bases from J, with 18 bases in between.

J is TRBJ2-3 and V is TRBV10-1, with D perhaps TRBD1 or TRBD2 (5 bases each). The CDR3 has 13 amino acids. Germline-derived CDR1 and CDR2 are WNHNN and SYGVQD (reference sequence). Trimming cost V 9 bases and J 2 bases, with 12 bases left between them. The CDR3 DNA reads as TGCGCCAGAGTGAGGGGTTTCACAGATACGCAGTATTTT. Translated, it gives CARVRGFTDTQYF.

The chain has TRBV9 and TRBJ1-2; TRBD1 matches at 7 bases. From germline, CDR1 is SGDLS and CDR2 YYNGEE. Trimming at V came to 4 bases and at J to 6 bases, leaving 12 bases not matched to a gene. This CDR3 has 15 residues. The CDR3 sequence: CASSTPQEGGDGYTF. The CDR3 DNA follows: TGTGCCAGCAGCACACCCCAGGAAGGGGGCGATGGCTACACCTTC.

This clone appeared a single time. The rearrangement joins TRBV5-1 to TRBJ2-7; 8 bases are shared with TRBD1. CDR1 and CDR2 from the germline V gene are SGHRS and YFSETQ. This CDR3 spans 15 amino acids. V dropped 1 base and J dropped 5; count of bases not matched to a gene: 8. The CDR3 DNA follows: TGCGCCAGCAGCTTGAATCGGGACAGGAAAAACGAGCAGTACTTC. Residues: CASSLNRDRKNEQYF.

The chain has TRBV19 and TRBJ1-1; no definite D call. V was trimmed by 9 bases and J by 1 base, leaving 12 bases between them. Germline V gene data show CDR1 as LNHDA and CDR2 as SQIVND (reference sequence). The CDR3 runs to 13 residues. The CDR3, as DNA: TGTGCCAGCTTTGGTGGCAAGAACACTGAAGCTTTCTTT. Translating gives CASFGGKNTEAFF.

The CDR3 protein is CASSLYRGNEQFF. CDR3 sequence (DNA): TGTGCCAGCAGTTTATATAGGGGGAATGAGCAGTTCTTC. This rearrangement joins TRBV28 to TRBJ2-1; D may be TRBD1 (6 bases). This CDR3 has 13 residues. CDR1 is MDHEN, CDR2 SYDVKM, per germline. V lost 1 base, J lost 7 bases, and 8 bases lay in between. Using reference TRBV28 and TRBJ2-1 for the parts outside the CDR3, the full variable domain is DVKVTQSSRYLVKRTGEKVFLECVQDMDHENMFWYRQDPGLGLRLIYFSYDVKMKEKGDIPEGYSVSREKKERFSLILESASTNQTSMYLCASSLYRGNEQFFGPGTRLTVL.

CDR3 sequence (DNA): TGTGCCAGCAGTGACTCGGATTGTGGCTCTGGAAACACCATATATTTT. It codes for CASSDSDCGSGNTIYF. The rearrangement joins TRBV6-4 to TRBJ1-3; D unclear. Trimming removed 0 bases from V and 0 bases from J, with 9 bases in between. Germline V gene lookup returns CDR1 MRHNA and CDR2 SNTAGT. The CDR3 covers 16 residues.

The chain links TRBV15 to TRBJ2-7, with 7 nucleotides matching TRBD1. The CDR3 is 15 residues long. Unmatched junction bases numbered 4, after V lost 0 bases and J lost 2 bases. Germline V gene lookup returns CDR1 LNHNV and CDR2 YYDKDF (reference sequence). Written as DNA, the CDR3 is TGTGCCACCAGCAGAGATCGGGACAGTACCTACGAGCAGTACTTC. Translation gives CATSRDRDSTYEQYF.

The chain joins TRBV5-4 to TRBJ1-2; TRBD1 aligns across 7 bases. The ends lost 3 bases at V and 4 bases at J; junction bases unmatched: 9. This CDR3 spans 15 amino acids. Germline V gene lookup returns CDR1 SGHNT and CDR2 YYREEE (reference sequence). In DNA, the CDR3 is TGTGCCAGCAGCTCGACGACAGGGATGAGCTATGGCTACACCTTC. Translation gives CASSSTTGMSYGYTF.

This clone has only a few counts. CDR3 sequence: CASRLQGYETQYF. The CDR3 DNA sequence: TGTGCCAGCAGACTCCAGGGTTACGAGACCCAGTACTTC. The rearrangement joins TRBV28 to TRBJ2-5; TRBD1 might be the D (5 bases). Looked up from germline, CDR1 is MDHEN and CDR2 is SYDVKM. Trimming cost V 6 bases and J 5 bases, with 13 bases left between them. This CDR3 region has 13 residues.

This chain uses TRBV19 with TRBJ2-7, with 9 bases lining up with TRBD1. Germline V lookup: CDR1 LNHDA, CDR2 SQIVND (reference sequence). V was pared by 10 bases and J by 2 bases, with 6 bases of the junction left unmatched. The CDR3 spans 13 residues. The CDR3, as DNA: TGTGCCACCTCGGACAGGGGCCCCTACGAGCAGTACTTC. Encoded protein: CATSDRGPYEQYF.

The chain combines TRBV10-2 with TRBJ2-1; weak D call: TRBD1 (5 bases). Trimming pared 3 bases from V and 6 bases from J, leaving 15 bases between. The CDR3 totals 15 residues. Germline V gives CDR1 WSHSY, CDR2 SAAADI. CDR3 coding DNA: TGCGCCAGCAGTGATTCAGGGCAGGGTATCAATGAGCAGTTCTTC. Its protein product is CASSDSGQGINEQFF.

The chain has TRBV9 and TRBJ2-7; 7 nucleotides line up with TRBD1. V trimming: 3 bases; J trimming: 3 bases; junction bases outside the gene matches: 3. The CDR3 has 13 amino acids. Germline CDR1 reads SGDLS; CDR2 reads YYNGEE. The CDR3 region is CASSEDRSYEQYF. CDR3 coding DNA: TGTGCCAGCAGCGAGGACAGGAGCTACGAGCAGTACTTC.

The rearrangement joins TRBV19 to TRBJ1-2, with 10 nucleotides matching TRBD1. This CDR3 comprises 15 residues. J was trimmed by 2 bases and V by 6 bases; bases with no gene match: 6. Germline V gene sequence: CDR1 LNHDA, CDR2 SQIVND (reference sequence). The CDR3 coding sequence is TGTGCCAGTAGAACACCGGGACAGGGGAACTATGGCTACACCTTC. It encodes CASRTPGQGNYGYTF.

V and J are TRBV4-1 and TRBJ2-3; 9 bases align to TRBD2. CDR1 and CDR2 from the germline V gene are MGHRA and YSYEKL. With 3 bases clipped from V and 5 bases from J, the junction kept 6 bases outside the gene matches. The CDR3 runs to 15 residues. The CDR3 loop is CASSHQSREGDTQYF. The CDR3 DNA sequence: TGCGCCAGCAGCCACCAGTCGCGGGAGGGAGATACGCAGTATTTT.

This CDR3 is CARVTGPSSYNEQFF. For the CDR3, the DNA is TGTGCCAGAGTCACCGGCCCGAGCTCCTACAATGAGCAGTTCTTC. This chain joins TRBV14 and TRBJ2-1; D is unclear. The CDR3 length is 15 residues. Trimming cost V 9 bases and J 0 bases, with 15 bases left between them. Germline lookup yields CDR1 SGHDN and CDR2 FVKESK. Full variable domain (rest looked up from reference TRBV14 and TRBJ2-1): EAGVTQFPSHSVIEKGQTVTLRCDPISGHDNLYWYRRVMGKEIKFLLHFVKESKQDESGMPNNRFLAERTGGTYSTLKVQPAELEDSGVYFCARVTGPSSYNEQFFGPGTRLTVL.

The chain uses TRBV27 and TRBJ2-3, with 7 bases that match TRBD1. Unmatched junction bases numbered 11, after V lost 3 bases and J lost 2 bases. Germline V CDR1 and CDR2: MNHEY, SMNVEV (reference sequence). This CDR3 is 17 amino acids long. CDR3 residues: CASSFGEGAIYTDTQYF. The CDR3 DNA reads TGTGCCAGCAGTTTTGGCGAGGGGGCCATTTACACAGATACGCAGTATTTT.

V is TRBV9 and J is TRBJ1-1; the D is unclear. Germline-derived CDR1 and CDR2 are SGDLS and YYNGEE. The CDR3 is made up of 14 amino acids. Trimming left V 0 bases short and J 1 base short, with 7 bases between. The chain's CDR3 is CASSVGQGNTEAFF. CDR3 DNA: TGTGCCAGCAGCGTAGGTCAAGGGAACACTGAAGCTTTCTTT.

This sequence joins TRBV5-6 and TRBJ2-7; D is ambiguous. V lost 2 bases, J lost 6 bases, and 9 bases lay in between. This CDR3 contains 12 residues. Germline CDR1 and CDR2: SGHDT and YYEEEE. The CDR3 coding sequence is TGTGCCAGCAGCTTTACCCCCACCGAGCAGTACTTC. This gives the protein CASSFTPTEQYF.